The next 24 T cell receptor beta chains were all read from a single sample in a study of T cells after yellow fever vaccination. MiXCR, run by TCRdb on the 5' RACE reads, gives a single entry per CDR3 protein. The sample has 450,000 to 600,000 distinct CDR3 sequences; around a sixth are singletons. This specimen consisted of PBMCs, obtained 5 to 6 days after the first yellow fever vaccination. These receptors all come from a man between 18 and 35 years old who received the YFV17D yellow fever vaccine.

The V call is TRBV4-3, the J call TRBJ1-5, with 8 bases fitting TRBD1. The CDR3 sequence is 17 residues long. Germline V gene sequence: CDR1 LGHNA, CDR2 YSLEER. With V trimmed by 3 bases and J by 5 bases, 12 bases remained unmatched. The CDR3 region has the DNA TGCGCCAGCAGCCACACGCTCGGACAGGGAGGAGATCAGCCCCAGCATTTT. This encodes CASSHTLGQGGDQPQHF.

The chain joins TRBV10-2 to TRBJ2-7, with D perhaps matching TRBD1 or TRBD2 (5 bases each). Per germline, CDR1 WSHSY and CDR2 SAAADI. The CDR3 is 13 amino acids. V gave up 6 bases and J gave up 3 bases, with 12 bases separating them. DNA of the CDR3: TGCGCCAGCAGACCCGGGGCGTTCTACGAGCAGTACTTC. Protein product: CASRPGAFYEQYF.

This clonotype was detected a few times. J is TRBJ1-1 and V is TRBV4-1; tentatively, D is TRBD1 (5 bases). The V and J ends lost 3 bases and 11 bases respectively, with 19 bases between them. CDR1 is MGHRA and CDR2 is YSYEKL in the germline V gene. This CDR3 region has 14 residues. The CDR3 reads CASSQASGIRRAFF. In DNA form, the CDR3 reads TGCGCCAGCAGCCAGGCGTCAGGGATCAGAAGGGCTTTCTTT.

In its sample, this clonotype was seen many times. The rearrangement links TRBV4-3 to TRBJ2-7; a weak D match, TRBD1 (6 bases). The germline gives CDR1 LGHNA, CDR2 YSLEER. Between the trimmed V and J ends, which lost 3 bases and 4 bases, there was a span of 16 bases. The CDR3 has 15 amino acids. This CDR3 reads CASSQGAQESYEQYF. Written as DNA, the CDR3 is TGCGCCAGCAGCCAGGGGGCACAGGAGTCGTACGAGCAGTACTTC.

This clonotype showed up just a few times. The genes are TRBV15 and TRBJ1-1; 10 positions match TRBD1. Germline CDR1 is LNHNV and CDR2 is YYDKDF (reference sequence). The CDR3 has 14 amino acids. Trimming took 4 bases from V and 3 from J; bases not matched to a gene: 2. The CDR3 here is CATSIGQGDTEAFF. CDR3 coding DNA: TGTGCCACCAGCATAGGACAGGGGGACACTGAAGCTTTCTTT.

This clonotype was picked up a small number of times. The chain employs TRBV5-1 and TRBJ1-2; unclear D gene. Trimming cost V 4 bases and J 7 bases, with 11 bases left between them. This CDR3 contains 12 residues. CDR1 and CDR2 (germline): SGHRS, YFSETQ. The DNA of the CDR3 is TGCGCCAGCAGCCCCCAGGAGGGTGGCTACACCTTC. It codes for CASSPQEGGYTF.

The V call is TRBV27, the J call TRBJ1-2; the D gene is possibly TRBD1 (6 bases). This CDR3 has 13 amino acids. CDR1 MNHEY and CDR2 SMNVEV come from the germline V gene (reference sequence). Trimming left V 8 bases short and J 8 bases short, with 18 bases between. The CDR3 spells CASGQTRGAGYTF. CDR3 nucleotide sequence: TGTGCCAGCGGACAAACGCGGGGGGCGGGCTACACCTTC.

A few counts support this clonotype. J is TRBJ2-3 and V is TRBV7-9; D is perhaps TRBD1 (6 bases). The CDR3 has 16 amino acids. Between the trimmed V and J ends, which lost 5 bases and 3 bases, there was a span of 18 bases. The germline gives CDR1 SEHNR, CDR2 FQNEAQ (reference sequence). The CDR3 region is CASSPVTAGATDTQYF. For the CDR3, the DNA is TGTGCCAGCAGCCCGGTAACGGCAGGGGCTACAGATACGCAGTATTTT.

This clonotype was observed a handful of times. The gene calls are TRBV5-1 and TRBJ2-5, with TRBD2 as a possible D gene (5 bases). The ends were cut back, 2 bases at V and 0 bases at J, with 14 bases in the middle. The CDR3 covers 16 residues. The germline CDR1 and CDR2 sequences are SGHRS and YFSETQ. In DNA, the CDR3 is TGCGCCAGCAGCTTTTTGGGAAGGGAGTACCAAGAGACCCAGTACTTC. It specifies CASSFLGREYQETQYF.

This chain links TRBV6-5 with TRBJ1-2, with a weak D call TRBD1 (5 bases). Germline V gives CDR1 MNHEY, CDR2 SVGAGI. CDR3 length equals 16 residues. V was pared by 0 bases and J by 1 base, with 12 bases between. CDR3 protein: CASSYSWDLGNYGYTF. CDR3 nucleotides: TGTGCCAGCAGTTACTCGTGGGACTTGGGTAACTATGGCTACACCTTC.

This clonotype was seen a handful of times. The chain links TRBV6-1 to TRBJ2-6; tentatively, D is TRBD2 (6 bases). CDR3 length: 18 amino acids. The germline gives CDR1 MNHNS, CDR2 SASEGT. Trimming removed 7 bases from V and 0 bases from J, with 19 bases in between. The CDR3 sequence: CASTPSGASLSGANVLTF. The CDR3 DNA reads as TGTGCCAGCACACCTTCGGGAGCTTCCCTCTCTGGGGCCAACGTCCTGACTTTC.

This clonotype was picked up a small number of times. The gene calls are TRBV23-1 and TRBJ2-7; no clear D gene. TRBV23-1 is annotated as an ORF whose role is uncertain. V lost 10 bases and J 1 base, leaving 5 bases between the germline ends. The CDR3 has 10 amino acids. CDR3 DNA: TGCGCCACCAGGTCCTACGAGCAGTACGTC. Translated, it gives CATRSYEQYV.

The rearrangement links TRBV5-1 to TRBJ1-1; D not certain. V lost 3 bases, J lost 6 bases, and 21 bases lay in between. CDR3 size: 16 residues. Germline V gives CDR1 SGHRS, CDR2 YFSETQ. The CDR3, as DNA: TGCGCCAGCAGCTCGGCCTCGGGAGGCTCAATCGCTGAAGCTTTCTTT. Protein sequence: CASSSASGGSIAEAFF.

The chain uses TRBV4-1 and TRBJ2-2; D is undetermined. The V gene lost 0 bases and the J gene lost 6 bases, with 11 bases spanning the gap. The CDR3 covers 15 residues. Germline V CDR1 and CDR2: MGHRA, YSYEKL. In DNA, the CDR3 is TGCGCCAGCAGCCAAGAACCTGGGCCTTCCGGGGAGCTGTTTTTT. Translating it yields CASSQEPGPSGELFF.

V usage is TRBV12-3 or TRBV12-4 and J usage is TRBJ1-1, with unresolved D. This CDR3 region has 15 residues. V lost 3 bases and J 0 bases, leaving 11 bases between the germline ends. The CDR3 coding sequence is TGTGCCAGCAGTTTTGCGAGGAGGATGAACACTGAAGCTTTCTTT. This sequence encodes CASSFARRMNTEAFF.

This clonotype was seen ten or more times. The rearrangement links TRBV5-5 to TRBJ1-6; D is unresolved. This CDR3 contains 12 residues. CDR1 and CDR2 from the germline V gene are SGHKS and YYEKEE (reference sequence). V was pared by 6 bases and J by 3 bases, with 4 bases between. The CDR3 here is CASTNYNSPLHF. Written as DNA, the CDR3 is TGTGCCAGCACCAACTATAATTCACCCCTCCACTTT.

The rearrangement joins TRBV9 to TRBJ2-7, with 9 bases lining up with TRBD2. The CDR3 extends over 15 amino acids. J was trimmed by 3 bases and V by 3 bases; bases with no gene match: 7. Germline V lookup: CDR1 SGDLS, CDR2 YYNGEE. CDR3 DNA sequence: TGTGCCAGCAGCGAACAAGCGGGGGGATTCTACGAGCAGTACTTC. As protein: CASSEQAGGFYEQYF.

This clonotype was counted a few times. The J gene is TRBJ2-3, the V gene TRBV4-1; 7 bases are a match to TRBD2. The germline CDR1 and CDR2 sequences are MGHRA and YSYEKL. The V segment lost 0 bases and the J segment 4 bases; nucleotides outside the gene matches: 13. The CDR3 has 18 residues. CDR3 nucleotide sequence: TGCGCCAGCAGCCAAGATGAGAATCGGGGGGTAGCCGCAGATACGCAGTATTTT. Its translation is CASSQDENRGVAADTQYF.

This sequence joins TRBV30 and TRBJ2-5; 8 bases match TRBD1. Losses at the gene ends were 2 bases for V and 0 bases for J; bases not matched to a gene: 11. The CDR3 extends over 17 amino acids. The germline V gene encodes CDR1 GTSNPN and CDR2 SVGIG (reference sequence). The CDR3 DNA reads TGTGCCTGGAGTAGCCCAACCGGGACAGGTTACCAAGAGACCCAGTACTTC. Residues: CAWSSPTGTGYQETQYF.

CDR3 sequence (DNA): TGTGCCAGCTCACGCGACAGACAAAACACCGGGGAGCTGTTTTTT. As protein: CASSRDRQNTGELFF. The chain employs TRBV18 and TRBJ2-2; D possibly corresponds to TRBD1 (5 bases). The V end was cut by 4 bases, the J end by 2 bases, with 11 bases between. The CDR3 has 15 amino acids. The germline gives CDR1 KGHSH, CDR2 LQKENI.

This clonotype was counted a few times. The chain uses TRBV7-2 and TRBJ1-5, with 7 bases lining up with TRBD1. Per germline, CDR1 SGHTA and CDR2 FQGNSA. After removal of 0 bases from V and 7 bases from J, the junction contained 9 bases not matched to a gene. The CDR3 totals 16 residues. The CDR3 spells CASSLAWDSPGQPQHF. The DNA for the CDR3 is TGTGCCAGCAGCTTAGCGTGGGACAGCCCGGGGCAGCCCCAGCATTTT.

J is TRBJ2-1 and V is TRBV11-2; possibly TRBD1 or TRBD2 for D (6 bases each). V was trimmed by 6 bases and J by 4 bases, leaving 13 bases between them. From germline, CDR1 is SGHAT and CDR2 FQNNGV. The CDR3 is 14 residues long. CDR3 nucleotide sequence: TGTGCCAGCAGATCGACAGGACTATACAATGAGCAGTTCTTC. It translates to CASRSTGLYNEQFF.

This clonotype was seen just once. A junction boundary mismatches the germline segment, possibly from a read error. V is TRBV23-1 and J is TRBJ2-5; no clear D. TRBV23-1 carries the ORF label, with uncertain function. This CDR3 is built from 15 residues. CDR3 in DNA: TGTGCCACCAGTCAACAGCTGGGCCATGCAGAGACCCAGTACTTC. Encoded protein: CATSQQLGHAETQYF.

The chain links TRBV10-3 to TRBJ2-3; weak D call: TRBD1 (6 bases). CDR3 size: 14 residues. CDR1 and CDR2 from the germline V gene are ENHRY and SYGVKD. The ends were cut back, 2 bases at V and 4 bases at J, with 10 bases in the middle. The CDR3: CAISEQTGPDTQYF. The CDR3 coding sequence is TGTGCCATCAGTGAGCAAACAGGGCCAGATACGCAGTATTTT.